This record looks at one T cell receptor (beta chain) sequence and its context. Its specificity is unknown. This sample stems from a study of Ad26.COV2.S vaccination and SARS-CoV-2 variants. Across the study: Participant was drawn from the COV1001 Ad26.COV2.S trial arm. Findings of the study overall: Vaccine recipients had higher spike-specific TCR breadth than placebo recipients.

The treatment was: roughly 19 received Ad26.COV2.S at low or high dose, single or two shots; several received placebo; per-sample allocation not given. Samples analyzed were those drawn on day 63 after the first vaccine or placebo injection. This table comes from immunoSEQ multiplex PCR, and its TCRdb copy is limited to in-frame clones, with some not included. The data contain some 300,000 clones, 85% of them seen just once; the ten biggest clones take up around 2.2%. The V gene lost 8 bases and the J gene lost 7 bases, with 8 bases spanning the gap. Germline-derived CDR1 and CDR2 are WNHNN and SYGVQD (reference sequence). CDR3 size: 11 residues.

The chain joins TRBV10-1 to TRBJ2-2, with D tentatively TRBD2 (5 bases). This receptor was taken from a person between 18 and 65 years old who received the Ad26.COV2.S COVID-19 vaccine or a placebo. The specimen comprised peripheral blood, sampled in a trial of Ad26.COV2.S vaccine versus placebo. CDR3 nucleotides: TGCGCCAGCGAGGGAATCGGGGAGCTGTTTTTT. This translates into CASEGIGELFF.